Listed below are T cell receptor beta chains from one sample, sequenced in a study of T cell responses to AZD1222 COVID-19 vaccine. Generated by immunoSEQ multiplex PCR, the TCRdb table keeps only in-frame clones and is missing some. This table holds some 160,000 clones, approximately 93% found once. The source material was peripheral blood, sampled on day 0 of AZD1222 vaccination. The origin of the receptors is an adult in good health. Each CDR3 is given with its conserved first and last residue. Each record gives: V gene, CDR3 length, J gene, D gene, clone size, CDR3 protein, CDR3 DNA. The D gene is left open where the match is weak. Clone sizes are given selectively: once, few, many, or a class where the clone is expanded.

V: TRBV28
length: 17
J: TRBJ1-3
D: -
size: -
CDR3: CASRPGNWGSSGNTIYF
DNA: TGTGCCAGCAGACCCGGTAACTGGGGGTCCTCTGGAAACACCATATATTTT

V: TRBV28
length: 14
J: TRBJ1-1
D: TRBD1
size: once
CDR3: CASNRQGRGTEAFF
DNA: TGTGCCAGCAACCGACAGGGCAGAGGAACTGAAGCTTTCTTT

V: TRBV5-1
length: 17
J: TRBJ2-6
D: TRBD1
size: -
CDR3: CASSLGQGGSRANVLTF
DNA: TGCGCCAGCAGTTTGGGACAGGGTGGTTCGCGGGCCAACGTCCTGACTTTC

V: TRBV18
length: 14
J: TRBJ1-4
D: -
size: -
CDR3: CASSARAISEKLFF
DNA: TGTGCCAGCTCCGCCAGGGCAATCAGTGAAAAACTGTTTTTT

V: TRBV9
length: 12
J: TRBJ1-2
D: -
size: -
CDR3: CASSVDGDGYTF
DNA: TGTGCCAGCAGCGTAGACGGGGATGGCTACACCTTC

V: TRBV4-2
length: 15
J: TRBJ2-3
D: -
size: -
CDR3: CASSQERGAADTQYF
DNA: TGTGCCAGCAGCCAAGAGCGGGGCGCCGCAGATACGCAGTATTTT

V: TRBV2
length: 12
J: TRBJ2-7
D: -
size: -
CDR3: CASSLGVYEQYF
DNA: TGTGCCAGCAGCCTGGGCGTCTACGAGCAGTACTTC

V: TRBV7-3
length: 15
J: TRBJ2-3
D: -
size: -
CDR3: CASSLRGPSTDTQYF
DNA: TGTGCCAGCAGCTTAAGGGGTCCTAGCACAGATACGCAGTATTTT

V: TRBV7-6
length: 12
J: TRBJ2-5
D: -
size: -
CDR3: CASSLDGGAQYF
DNA: TGTGCCAGCAGCTTGGACGGAGGGGCCCAGTACTTC

V: TRBV5-1
length: 14
J: TRBJ1-2
D: -
size: -
CDR3: CASSFNRPDYGYTF
DNA: TGCGCCAGCAGCTTCAACCGTCCGGACTATGGCTACACCTTC